The 4 T cell receptor beta chains presented below share a single source sample, sequenced in a study of technical replicates of blood from a handful of donors. Assay used: immunoSEQ multiplex PCR; TCRdb lists only in-frame clones, some missing. The sample holds 75,000 to 95,000 clones, roughly 94% seen once. The material sequenced was T cells isolated from PBMCs. All receptors derive from a human donor in good health.

This clone was seen once. This rearrangement joins TRBV4-1 to TRBJ2-1; 7 positions match TRBD1. Germline V CDR1 and CDR2: MGHRA, YSYEKL. Losses at the gene ends were 2 bases for V and 3 bases for J; bases not matched to a gene: 4. This CDR3 comprises 15 residues. CDR3 protein: CASSQRDSIYNEQFF. DNA of the CDR3: TGCGCCAGCAGCCAACGGGACAGTATCTACAATGAGCAGTTCTTC.

The chain recombines TRBV6-1 with TRBJ2-1; 10 bases align to TRBD2. Per germline, CDR1 MNHNS and CDR2 SASEGT. The CDR3 has 14 residues. V dropped 2 bases and J dropped 14; count of bases not matched to a gene: 9. CDR3 residues: CASSETLAGGDEFF. The CDR3 DNA sequence: TGTGCCAGCAGTGAAACCTTAGCGGGGGGAGACGAGTTCTTC.

CDR3 in amino acids: CASSSRQGFEAFF. The CDR3 nucleotides read TGTGCCAGCAGCTCCAGACAGGGCTTTGAAGCTTTCTTT. V and J are TRBV11-2 and TRBJ1-1; 7 bases match TRBD1. Germline V gene sequence: CDR1 SGHAT, CDR2 FQNNGV. Trimming at V came to 4 bases and at J to 7 bases, leaving 6 bases not matched to a gene. The length of the CDR3 is 13 residues.

This chain joins TRBV29-1 and TRBJ2-5, with D possibly being TRBD2 (6 bases). The V gene's germline CDR1 is SQVTM and CDR2 ANQGSEA. This CDR3 contains 8 residues. V was trimmed by 7 bases and J by 9 bases, leaving 6 bases between them. In nucleotides, the CDR3 is TGCAGCGGGGGGGCCCAGTACTTC. Amino acid sequence: CSGGAQYF.